This TCR beta chain was obtained from a study of CD8 T cells in Susac syndrome. Study summary: Blood was drawn from Susac syndrome patients while they were therapy-naive, on corticosteroids, or on intravenous immunoglobulin alone. General observations from the study: The CD4+ T cell repertoires in Susac syndrome did not show any clonal expansion.

Notes on this clonotype: Antigen: not known.

CDR1 is MNHNS and CDR2 is SASEGT in the germline V gene. V shed 1 base, J shed 8 bases, and the junction held 10 bases outside the gene matches. This CDR3 has 16 amino acids. An amount of RNA that ranged from 0.5 to 1 ug was reverse transcribed with random hexamers. The authors amplified TCR beta CDR3 across 54 Vbeta and 13 Jbeta using immunoSEQ multiplex PCR. TCRdb called the immunoSEQ multiplex PCR reads again in MiXCR, with one record for every CDR3 protein. Seen here are about 210,000 distinct CDR3 sequences, 85% to 95% observed once, and the top ten hold 0.15%. The chain employs TRBV6-1 and TRBJ1-4, with 7 bases lining up with TRBD1. The receptor was derived from a human donor with Susac syndrome. Material: CD4+ T cells from PBMCs. Here the CDR3 DNA reads TGTGCCAGCAGTGAAGGCCACGCAGGGGGTTGGGAAAAACTGTTTTTT. Translation: CASSEGHAGGWEKLFF.